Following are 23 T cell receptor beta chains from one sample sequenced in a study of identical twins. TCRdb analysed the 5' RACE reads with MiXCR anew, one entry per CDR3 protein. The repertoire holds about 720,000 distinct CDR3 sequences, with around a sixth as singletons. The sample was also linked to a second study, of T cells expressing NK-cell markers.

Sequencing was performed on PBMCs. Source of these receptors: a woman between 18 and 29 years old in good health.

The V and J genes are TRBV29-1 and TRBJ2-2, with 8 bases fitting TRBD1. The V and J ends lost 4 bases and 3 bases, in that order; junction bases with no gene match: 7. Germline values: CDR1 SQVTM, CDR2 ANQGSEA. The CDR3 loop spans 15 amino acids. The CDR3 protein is CSVGLDRAYTGELFF. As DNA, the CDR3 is TGCAGCGTTGGTCTGGACAGGGCCTACACCGGGGAGCTGTTTTTT.

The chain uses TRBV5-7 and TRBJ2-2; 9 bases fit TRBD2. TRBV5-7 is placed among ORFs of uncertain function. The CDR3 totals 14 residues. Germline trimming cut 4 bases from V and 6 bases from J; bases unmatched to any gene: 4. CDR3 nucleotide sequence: TGTGCCAGCAGCGGTAGCGGGAGCGCCGGGGAGCTGTTTTTT. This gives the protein CASSGSGSAGELFF.

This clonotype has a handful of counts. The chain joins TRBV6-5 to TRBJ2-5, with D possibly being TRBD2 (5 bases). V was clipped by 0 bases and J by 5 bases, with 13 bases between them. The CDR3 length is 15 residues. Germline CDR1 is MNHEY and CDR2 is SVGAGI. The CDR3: CASSYSRDDTETQYF. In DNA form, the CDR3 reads TGTGCCAGCAGTTACTCACGGGATGATACGGAGACCCAGTACTTC.

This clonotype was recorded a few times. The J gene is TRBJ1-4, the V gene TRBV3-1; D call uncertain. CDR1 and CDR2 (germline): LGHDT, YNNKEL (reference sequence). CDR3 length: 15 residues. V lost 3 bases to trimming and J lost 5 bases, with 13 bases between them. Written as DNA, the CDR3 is TGTGCCAGCAGCCAGCAAAGGGTCGGAAATGAAAAACTGTTTTTT. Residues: CASSQQRVGNEKLFF. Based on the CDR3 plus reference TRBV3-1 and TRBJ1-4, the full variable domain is DTAVSQTPKYLVTQMGNDKSIKCEQNLGHDTMYWYKQDSKKFLKIMFSYNNKELIINETVPNRFSPKSPDKAHLNLHINSLELGDSAVYFCASSQQRVGNEKLFFGSGTQLSVL.

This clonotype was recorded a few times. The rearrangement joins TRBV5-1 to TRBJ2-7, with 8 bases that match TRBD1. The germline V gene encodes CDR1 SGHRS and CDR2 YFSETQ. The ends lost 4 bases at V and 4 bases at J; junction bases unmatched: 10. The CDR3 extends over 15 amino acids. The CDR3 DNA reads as TGCGCCAGCAGCGCCGGGACAGGCTCCGTTTACGAGCAGTACTTC. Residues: CASSAGTGSVYEQYF.

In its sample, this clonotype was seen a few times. In nucleotides, the CDR3 is TGTGCCAGCAGGACCGGACTAGCGGGGGGTCCGAGCTCCTACAATGAGCAGTTCTTC. Its translation is CASRTGLAGGPSSYNEQFF. The chain carries TRBV6-4 and TRBJ2-1; TRBD2 matches at 14 bases. In germline, CDR1 is MRHNA, CDR2 SNTAGT. Unmatched junction bases numbered 10, after V lost 6 bases and J lost 0 bases. The CDR3 spans 19 residues.

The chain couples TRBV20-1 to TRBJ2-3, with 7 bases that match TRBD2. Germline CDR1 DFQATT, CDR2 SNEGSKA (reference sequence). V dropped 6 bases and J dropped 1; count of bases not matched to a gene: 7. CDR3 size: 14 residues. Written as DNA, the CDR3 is TGCAGTGCACTAGCGCAAGGACGCACAGATACGCAGTATTTT. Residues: CSALAQGRTDTQYF.

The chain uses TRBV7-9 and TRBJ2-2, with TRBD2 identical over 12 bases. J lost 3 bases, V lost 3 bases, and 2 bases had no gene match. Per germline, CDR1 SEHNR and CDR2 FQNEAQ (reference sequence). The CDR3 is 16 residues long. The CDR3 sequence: CASSFRLAGDTGELFF. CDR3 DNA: TGTGCCAGCAGCTTCCGACTAGCGGGAGACACCGGGGAGCTGTTTTTT.

CDR3 nucleotide sequence: TGTGCCAGCAGCTTACGCGGGAGAGGCACAGATACGCAGTATTTT. As protein: CASSLRGRGTDTQYF. The V and J genes are TRBV7-9 and TRBJ2-3; 7 nucleotides line up with TRBD2. Germline CDR1 SEHNR, CDR2 FQNEAQ (reference sequence). The V segment lost 2 bases and the J segment 1 base; nucleotides outside the gene matches: 3. The length of the CDR3 is 15 residues.

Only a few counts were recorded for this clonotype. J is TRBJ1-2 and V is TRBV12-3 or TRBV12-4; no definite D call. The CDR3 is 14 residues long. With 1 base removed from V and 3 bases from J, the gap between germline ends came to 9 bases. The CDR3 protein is CASSLVTGYYGYTF. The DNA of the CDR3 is TGTGCCAGCAGTTTAGTCACGGGGTACTATGGCTACACCTTC.

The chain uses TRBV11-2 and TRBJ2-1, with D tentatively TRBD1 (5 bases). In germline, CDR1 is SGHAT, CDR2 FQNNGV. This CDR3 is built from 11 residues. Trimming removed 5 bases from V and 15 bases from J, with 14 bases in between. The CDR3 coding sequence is TGTGCCAGCAGCGCCGCTTGGGGCGGGTTCTTC. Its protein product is CASSAAWGGFF.

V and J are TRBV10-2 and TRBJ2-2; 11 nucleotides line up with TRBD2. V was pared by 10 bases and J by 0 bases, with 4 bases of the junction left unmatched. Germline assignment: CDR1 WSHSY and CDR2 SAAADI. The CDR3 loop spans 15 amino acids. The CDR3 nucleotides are TGCGCCAAAGGACTAGCGGGTCCGAACACCGGGGAGCTGTTTTTT. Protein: CAKGLAGPNTGELFF.

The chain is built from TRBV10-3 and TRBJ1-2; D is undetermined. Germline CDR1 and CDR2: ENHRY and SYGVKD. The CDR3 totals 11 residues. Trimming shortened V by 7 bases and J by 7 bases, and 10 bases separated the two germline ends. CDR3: CAIKGSAGYTF. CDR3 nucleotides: TGTGCCATCAAAGGATCGGCTGGCTACACCTTC.

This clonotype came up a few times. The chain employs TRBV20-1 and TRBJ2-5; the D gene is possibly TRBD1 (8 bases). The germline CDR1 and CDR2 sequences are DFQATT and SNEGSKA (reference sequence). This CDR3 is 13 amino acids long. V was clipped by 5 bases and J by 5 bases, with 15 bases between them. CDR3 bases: TGCAGTGCTCACAGGGGGGGGCGGGAGACCCAGTACTTC. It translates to CSAHRGGRETQYF.

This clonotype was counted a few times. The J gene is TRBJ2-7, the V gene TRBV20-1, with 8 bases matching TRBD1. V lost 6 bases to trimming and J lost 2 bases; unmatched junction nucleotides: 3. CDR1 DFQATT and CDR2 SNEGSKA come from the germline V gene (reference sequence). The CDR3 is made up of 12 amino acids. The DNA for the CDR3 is TGCAGTGCGGGACAGGCTACCTACGAGCAGTACTTC. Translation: CSAGQATYEQYF.

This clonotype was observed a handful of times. The CDR3 DNA is TGTGCCAGCAGTTTACGGCCTGACTATGAGCAGTTCTTC. Translation: CASSLRPDYEQFF. V is TRBV12-3 or TRBV12-4 and J is TRBJ2-1; D is unresolved. The length of the CDR3 is 13 residues. The V end lost 2 bases, the J end lost 8 bases, and 10 bases lay between the germline ends.

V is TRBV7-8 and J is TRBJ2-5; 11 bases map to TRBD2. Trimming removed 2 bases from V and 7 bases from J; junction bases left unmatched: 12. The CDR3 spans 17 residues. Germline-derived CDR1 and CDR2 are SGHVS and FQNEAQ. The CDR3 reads CASSLTPSGGYLGTQYF. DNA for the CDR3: TGTGCCAGCAGCTTAACCCCTAGCGGGGGGTACCTGGGGACCCAGTACTTC.

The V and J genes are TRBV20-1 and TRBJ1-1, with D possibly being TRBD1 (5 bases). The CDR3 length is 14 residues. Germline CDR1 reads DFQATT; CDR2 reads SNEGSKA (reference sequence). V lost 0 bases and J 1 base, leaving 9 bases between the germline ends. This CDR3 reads CSARDDRRNTEAFF. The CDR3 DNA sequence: TGCAGTGCTAGAGATGACAGACGGAACACTGAAGCTTTCTTT.

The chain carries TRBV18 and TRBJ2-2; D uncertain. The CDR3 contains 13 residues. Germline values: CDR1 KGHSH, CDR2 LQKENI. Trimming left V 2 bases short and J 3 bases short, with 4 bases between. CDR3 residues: CASSPFYTGELFF. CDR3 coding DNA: TGTGCCAGCTCACCATTCTACACCGGGGAGCTGTTTTTT. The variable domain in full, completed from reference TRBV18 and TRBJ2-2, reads NAGVMQNPRHLVRRRGQEARLRCSPMKGHSHVYWYRQLPEEGLKFMVYLQKENIIDESGMPKERFSAEFPKEGPSILRIQQVVRGDSAAYFCASSPFYTGELFFGEGSRLTVL.

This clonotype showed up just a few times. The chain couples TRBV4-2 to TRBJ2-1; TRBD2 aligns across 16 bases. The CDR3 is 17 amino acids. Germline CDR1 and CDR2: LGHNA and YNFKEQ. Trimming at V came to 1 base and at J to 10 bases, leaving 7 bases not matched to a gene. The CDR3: CASSQVGLAGGQREQFF. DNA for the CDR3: TGTGCCAGCAGCCAAGTGGGACTAGCGGGGGGGCAACGGGAGCAGTTCTTC.

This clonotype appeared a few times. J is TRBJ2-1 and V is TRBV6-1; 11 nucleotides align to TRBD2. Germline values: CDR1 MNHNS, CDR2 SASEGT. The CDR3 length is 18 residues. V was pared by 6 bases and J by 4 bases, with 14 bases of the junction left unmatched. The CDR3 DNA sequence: TGTGCCAGCAGCCGTCAACTAGCGGGAGTGTCGGGGTACAATGAGCAGTTCTTC. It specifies CASSRQLAGVSGYNEQFF.

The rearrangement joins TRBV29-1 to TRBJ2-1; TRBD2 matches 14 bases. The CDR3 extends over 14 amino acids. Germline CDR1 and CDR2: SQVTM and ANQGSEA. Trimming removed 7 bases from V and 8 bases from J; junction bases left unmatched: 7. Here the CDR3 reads CSAGTSGSGYEQFF. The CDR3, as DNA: TGCAGCGCCGGGACTAGCGGGAGTGGTTATGAGCAGTTCTTC.

CDR3 in DNA: TGCAGTGCTAGACAAACCCCCGGGACTAGCGGTAGCACAGATACGCAGTATTTT. Translated, it gives CSARQTPGTSGSTDTQYF. The chain combines TRBV20-1 with TRBJ2-3, with 11 nucleotides matching TRBD2. The CDR3 has 18 amino acids. Per the germline V gene, CDR1 is DFQATT and CDR2 is SNEGSKA (reference sequence). V dropped 2 bases and J dropped 0; count of bases not matched to a gene: 10.